This entry lists 8 T cell receptor beta chains sequenced from one sample in a study of T cell responses to AZD1222 COVID-19 vaccine. Only in-frame clones appear in the TCRdb table, and some are missing; sequencing was by immunoSEQ multiplex PCR. This sample carries some 90,000 clones, about 88% of them seen once, and the ten largest clones take 10% to 15%. The sequenced sample was peripheral blood, obtained on day 0 of AZD1222 vaccination. Receptors were obtained from an adult in good health.

Points on this clone: An end of the junction does not agree with germline; a read error may underlie this. This rearrangement joins TRBV7-7 to TRBJ2-5; perhaps D is TRBD1 or TRBD2 (7 bases each). The CDR3 has 14 residues. Germline CDR1 and CDR2: SSHAT and FNYEAQ (reference sequence). This CDR3 is CASSLPGGGETQYF. As DNA, the CDR3 is TGTGCTAGCAGCTTACCAGGGGGGGGTGAGACCCAGTACTTC.

CDR3 residues: CASSPGTSGVLNIQYF. The CDR3 nucleotides read TGCGCCAGCAGCCCCGGGACTAGCGGGGTATTAAACATTCAGTACTTC. The chain couples TRBV5-1 to TRBJ2-4; 13 bases fit TRBD2. Germline CDR1 is SGHRS and CDR2 is YFSETQ. CDR3 length: 16 amino acids. The ends lost 4 bases at V and 6 bases at J; junction bases unmatched: 7.

The chain has TRBV11-1 and TRBJ1-1; no clear D. The germline V gene has CDR1 SGHAT and CDR2 FQDESV (reference sequence). Deletions cut 6 bases from V and 5 bases from J, with 16 bases between. This CDR3 contains 14 residues. CDR3 in DNA: TGTGCCAGCAGTTTCGACACGATGCGGACTGAAGCTTTCTTT. It yields the protein CASSFDTMRTEAFF.

The rearrangement links TRBV5-5 to TRBJ1-2; D perhaps matches TRBD1 (5 bases). CDR1 and CDR2 (germline): SGHKS, YYEKEE (reference sequence). Trimming pared 0 bases from V and 8 bases from J, leaving 11 bases between. The CDR3 consists of 13 residues. The CDR3 nucleotides read TGTGCCAGCAGCTTGGCACAGGATAGGGGCTACACCTTC. This translates into CASSLAQDRGYTF. The complete variable domain, with remaining parts taken from reference TRBV5-5 and TRBJ1-2, reads DAGVTQSPTHLIKTRGQQVTLRCSPISGHKSVSWYQQVLGQGPQFIFQYYEKEERGRGNFPDRFSARQFPNYSSELNVNALLLGDSALYLCASSLAQDRGYTFGSGTRLTVV.

The chain employs TRBV18 and TRBJ2-2; D call uncertain. Germline loops: CDR1 KGHSH, CDR2 LQKENI. The CDR3 is made up of 14 amino acids. The ends were cut back, 0 bases at V and 5 bases at J, with 7 bases in the middle. CDR3 in amino acids: CASSPPPATGELFF. In nucleotides, the CDR3 is TGTGCCAGCTCACCACCCCCAGCAACCGGGGAGCTGTTTTTT.

The chain is built from TRBV19 and TRBJ2-6, with D uncertain. CDR1 and CDR2 (germline): LNHDA, SQIVND (reference sequence). Trimming removed 3 bases from V and 0 bases from J, with 12 bases in between. The CDR3 totals 17 residues. This CDR3 reads CASSIRGTASGANVLTF. The CDR3 region has the DNA TGTGCCAGTAGTATTCGTGGAACGGCCTCTGGGGCCAACGTCCTGACTTTC.

The CDR3 DNA sequence: TGTGCCAGCAGTGAGGCAATATCAGTCGGAAAACTGTTTTTT. This codes for CASSEAISVGKLFF. V is TRBV2 and J is TRBJ1-4; D ambiguous. Trimming took 3 bases from V and 10 from J, leaving 15 bases between them. Germline assignment: CDR1 SNHLY and CDR2 FYNNEI. The CDR3 loop spans 14 amino acids. The full variable domain, in which reference TRBV2 and TRBJ1-4 provide the parts outside the CDR3, is EPEVTQTPSHQVTQMGQEVILRCVPISNHLYFYWYRQILGQKVEFLVSFYNNEISEKSEIFDDQFSVERPDGSNFTLKIRSTKLEDSAMYFCASSEAISVGKLFFGSGTQLSVL.

This chain joins TRBV4-1 and TRBJ2-1; D perhaps matches TRBD2 (5 bases). Germline CDR1 is MGHRA and CDR2 is YSYEKL. This CDR3 spans 17 amino acids. V shed 0 bases and J shed 4 bases, with 16 bases lying between them. The CDR3 here is CASSQENLGALYNEQFF. CDR3 sequence (DNA): TGCGCCAGCAGCCAAGAAAATTTGGGAGCCTTATACAATGAGCAGTTCTTC.